This T cell receptor (beta chain) was recovered during a study of cytomegalovirus exposure and HLA in healthy donors. It was with 60 Vbeta and 13 Jbeta primers that the PCR ran. The method was immunoSEQ multiplex PCR; TCRdb's version includes in-frame clones alone and lacks a portion of them. Among fewer than 140,000 clones listed, just over 70% were seen once. Notes on this clone: Its antigen remains unknown.

Overall study results and limits: Across donors, sequencing depth was assumed by presence/absence analyses to be roughly uniform. Across HLA loci, a later analysis found differing TCR association rates, with DRB1 most and HLA-C fewest.

Regarding donors, all were healthy bone marrow donors. The clonotype was recovered from a boy between 5 and 17 years old in good health and CMV-seronegative. Sequences were obtained from PBMCs.

The CDR3 here is CAISGQQETQYF. In nucleotides, the CDR3 is TGTGCCATCAGTGGCCAGCAAGAGACCCAGTACTTC. V is TRBV10-3 and J is TRBJ2-5; D not certain. Germline CDR1 reads ENHRY; CDR2 reads SYGVKD. Trimming stripped 4 bases from V and 2 bases from J, with 5 bases between. The CDR3 is 12 residues long.